This is a list of T cell receptor beta chains from one sample in a study of siplizumab effects on memory and regulatory T cells. Sequencing used immunoSEQ multiplex PCR; TCRdb keeps in-frame clones, though not all of them. The table records approximately 60,000 clones, roughly 96% of them present only once. Material: naive CD8+ T cells sorted from blood. The receptor set was obtained from a human donor in good health. Both conserved end residues are trimmed from each CDR3. D genes are given only for firm matches.

cdr3_aa | j_call | v_call | d_call
ASSLSAGGTDTQY | TRBJ2-3 | TRBV5-6 | .
ASSPGTGAETQY | TRBJ2-5 | TRBV10-1 | TRBD1
ASSPDRGLYEQY | TRBJ2-7 | TRBV7-9 | TRBD1
ASSPELYGYT | TRBJ1-2 | TRBV19 | .
ASSDVQTPQKTQY | TRBJ2-5 | TRBV2 | .
ASTPGLAGGNEQF | TRBJ2-1 | TRBV6-5 | TRBD2
ASTLSTGTFTDTQY | TRBJ2-3 | TRBV7-6 | .
ASSLDIAGGRF | TRBJ2-1 | TRBV28 | TRBD2
SVYEVGDEKLF | TRBJ1-4 | TRBV29-1 | .
SVEGPGAPYEQY | TRBJ2-7 | TRBV29-1 | .
ARSQIIYSGADYEQY | TRBJ2-7 | TRBV5-3 | .
ASSIIPADNYGYT | TRBJ1-2 | TRBV19 | .
ASSLRDDRGMEAF | TRBJ1-1 | TRBV11-2 | TRBD1
ASSQDPSDLTEAF | TRBJ1-1 | TRBV4-3 | .
ATSEGHPLGGPPTDTQY | TRBJ2-3 | TRBV15 | .
ASSWITEQF | TRBJ2-1 | TRBV7-8 | .
ASSPGLAGFYEQY | TRBJ2-7 | TRBV28 | TRBD2
SNGGGDEQF | TRBJ2-1 | TRBV29-1 | .
ASTLTLGGNQPQH | TRBJ1-5 | TRBV27 | .
ASSFGAVAPSYNEQF | TRBJ2-1 | TRBV28 | .